What follows describes a single T cell receptor (beta chain). The antigen remains undetermined. This entry belongs to a study of CD4 T cells in relation to SARS-CoV-2 and coronaviruses. Profiling relied on immunoSEQ multiplex PCR, and the TCRdb table lists in-frame clones only, not all of them. Here the sample spans roughly 41,000 clones, 82% being singletons. Findings and caveats of the study: In approximately 71% of donors, memory CD4+ clonotypes crossrecognized SARS-CoV-2 and at least one common cold coronavirus spike.

The material sequenced was naive CD4+ T cells from PBMCs, cultured in vitro. Subset of the sample: naive CD4+ T cells isolated by negative enrichment. The TCR originated in an adult with COVID-19.

In nucleotides, the CDR3 is TGTGCCAGCAGCGAAAACTCTGGCCCTACGCAGTATTTT. It encodes CASSENSGPTQYF. V is TRBV9 and J is TRBJ2-3; no firm D call. From germline, CDR1 is SGDLS and CDR2 YYNGEE. V lost 3 bases to trimming and J lost 8 bases, with 13 bases between them. This CDR3 comprises 13 residues. Combining the CDR3 with reference TRBV9 and TRBJ2-3 gives the whole variable domain DSGVTQTPKHLITATGQRVTLRCSPRSGDLSVYWYQQSLDQGLQFLIQYYNGEERAKGNILERFSAQQFPDLHSELNLSSLELGDSALYFCASSENSGPTQYFGPGTRLTVL.